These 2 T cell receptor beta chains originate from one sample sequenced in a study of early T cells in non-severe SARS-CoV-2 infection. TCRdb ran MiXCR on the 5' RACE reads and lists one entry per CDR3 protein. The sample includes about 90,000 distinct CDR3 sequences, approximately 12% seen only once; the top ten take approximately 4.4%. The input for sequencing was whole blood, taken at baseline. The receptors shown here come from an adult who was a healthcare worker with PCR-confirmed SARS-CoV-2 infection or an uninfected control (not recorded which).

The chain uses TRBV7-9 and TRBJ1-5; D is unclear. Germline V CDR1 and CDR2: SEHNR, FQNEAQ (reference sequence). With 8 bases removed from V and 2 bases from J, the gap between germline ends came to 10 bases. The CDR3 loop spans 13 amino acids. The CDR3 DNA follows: TGTGCCAGCGCTCGGGGTGGCAATCAGCCCCAGCATTTT. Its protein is CASARGGNQPQHF.

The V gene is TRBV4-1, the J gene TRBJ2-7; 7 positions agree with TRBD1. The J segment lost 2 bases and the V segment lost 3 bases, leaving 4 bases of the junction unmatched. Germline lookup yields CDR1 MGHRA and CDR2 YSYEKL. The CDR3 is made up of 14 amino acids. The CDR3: CASSQCDRAYEQYF. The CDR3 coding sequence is TGCGCCAGCAGCCAGTGTGACAGGGCCTACGAGCAGTACTTC.